This TCR beta chain originates from a study of blood T cell repertoires in COVID-19. Study details: From T cells, B-cell-depleted T cells, or PBMCs came the material, which was cDNA or gDNA.

Profiling relied on immunoSEQ multiplex PCR, and the TCRdb table lists in-frame clones only, not all of them. The sample records under 300,000 clones, about 83% being singletons. Germline V gene data show CDR1 as SGHNT and CDR2 as YYREEE (reference sequence). Trimming cost V 4 bases and J 3 bases; bases outside gene matches: 7. The CDR3 covers 15 residues. The chain employs TRBV5-4 and TRBJ2-1; 7 positions match TRBD1. The receptor was derived from a man aged 30 to 45 who had recovered from COVID-19. What was sequenced was peripheral blood. This CDR3 is CASSPNSGGYNEQFF. The CDR3 DNA is TGTGCCAGCAGCCCAAACTCAGGGGGCTACAATGAGCAGTTCTTC.